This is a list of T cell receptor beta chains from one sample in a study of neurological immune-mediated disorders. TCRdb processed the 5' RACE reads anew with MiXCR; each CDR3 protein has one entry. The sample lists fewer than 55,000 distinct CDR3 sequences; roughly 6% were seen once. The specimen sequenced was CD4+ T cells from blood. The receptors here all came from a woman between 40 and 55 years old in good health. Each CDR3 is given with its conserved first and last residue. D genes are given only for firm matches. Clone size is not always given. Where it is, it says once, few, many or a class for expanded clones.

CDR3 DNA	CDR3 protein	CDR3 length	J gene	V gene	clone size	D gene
TGCAGTGCCATACCACCGGACAGGAATCAGCCCCAGCATTTT	CSAIPPDRNQPQHF	14	TRBJ1-5	TRBV20-1	many	TRBD1
TGCAGCGTTGATTCCGTCGGGGATACGCAGTATTTT	CSVDSVGDTQYF	12	TRBJ2-3	TRBV29-1	many	-
TGTGCCAACCCCAGGGTCCAACCGGAAGATACGCAGTATTTT	CANPRVQPEDTQYF	14	TRBJ2-3	TRBV5-6	many	-
TGCGCCAGCAGCTTGGGGGAGACTAACACCGGGGAGCTGTTTTTT	CASSLGETNTGELFF	15	TRBJ2-2	TRBV5-1	many	-
TGTGCCAGCAGTTTCTTGGGGGCTAATTCACCCCTCCACTTT	CASSFLGANSPLHF	14	TRBJ1-6	TRBV12-3/TRBV12-4	many	-
TGTGCCAGCAGTTTGAGTATACAGGGTATCGGCACCGGGGAGCTGTTTTTT	CASSLSIQGIGTGELFF	17	TRBJ2-2	TRBV12-3/TRBV12-4	few	-
TGTGCCAGCAGTTACCCCGGTGGAGCCGAGACCCAGTACTTC	CASSYPGGAETQYF	14	TRBJ2-5	TRBV28	many	-
TGTGCCAGCAGTACAATGGGGGAAGAGACCCAGTACTTC	CASSTMGEETQYF	13	TRBJ2-5	TRBV27	-	-
TGTGCCAGCAGTTACTCCTATGAGGGCACCAAAAACATTCAGTACTTC	CASSYSYEGTKNIQYF	16	TRBJ2-4	TRBV6-6	many	-
TGCAGCGTTACGGGACAGTTCACAGATACGCAGTATTTT	CSVTGQFTDTQYF	13	TRBJ2-3	TRBV29-1	many	TRBD1
TGCAGTGCCCAAGCCGACCCAAGCCCCAATCAGCCCCAGCATTTT	CSAQADPSPNQPQHF	15	TRBJ1-5	TRBV20-1	many	-
TGTGCCAGCGGGACAGTGGTAAATCAGCCCCAGCATTTT	CASGTVVNQPQHF	13	TRBJ1-5	TRBV12-3/TRBV12-4	many	TRBD1
TGTGCCAGCGTTGGAATGAACACTGAAGCTTTCTTT	CASVGMNTEAFF	12	TRBJ1-1	TRBV18	many	-
TGTGCCAGCAGCCCCCATGGTTCCCCTAACACCGGGGAGCTGTTTTTT	CASSPHGSPNTGELFF	16	TRBJ2-2	TRBV9	many	-
TGTGCCAGCAGCGCCGACCGACAGGGGGAATGGGCCCAGTACTTC	CASSADRQGEWAQYF	15	TRBJ2-5	TRBV7-8	many	TRBD1
TGTGCCAGCAGTTTCGGTTTGAGTGAGTATTTT	CASSFGLSEYF	11	TRBJ2-3	TRBV12-3/TRBV12-4	medium-sized	-
TGCGCCAGCAGCCAAGACCTCGCGGGAGGCTCTTACCAAGAGACCCAGTACTTC	CASSQDLAGGSYQETQYF	18	TRBJ2-5	TRBV4-3	many	TRBD2
TGTGCCACCTCCGTGGGGGGAGTCTGGCAGGGTAGCAATCAGCCCCAGCATTTT	CATSVGGVWQGSNQPQHF	18	TRBJ1-5	TRBV24-1	many	-
TGCAGCGTTGAAGACGGACAGGCGGGCACTGAAGCTTTCTTT	CSVEDGQAGTEAFF	14	TRBJ1-1	TRBV29-1	many	TRBD1
TGTGCCAGCAGTTACACCGGGATTACCTCCTACGAGCAGTACTTC	CASSYTGITSYEQYF	15	TRBJ2-7	TRBV6-6	many	-
TGTGCCAGCAAAGCACGGCGACAGGGCTTTGGCTACACCTTC	CASKARRQGFGYTF	14	TRBJ1-2	TRBV2	many	TRBD1
TGTGCCACCAGCAAAACACGGGACAGGCCCAATGAGCAGTTCTTC	CATSKTRDRPNEQFF	15	TRBJ2-1	TRBV15	many	TRBD1
TGCAGTGCCACTTCAACAGGTGCCTATTCACCCCTCCACTTT	CSATSTGAYSPLHF	14	TRBJ1-6	TRBV20-1	many	-
TGCAGTTGGGGGGTCATAGGTACCGGGGAGCTGTTTTTT	CSWGVIGTGELFF	13	TRBJ2-2	TRBV20-1	many	-
TGTGCCAGCCAGGGGGCCTATGGCTACACCTTC	CASQGAYGYTF	11	TRBJ1-2	TRBV28	many	TRBD1
TGTGCCAGCAGTAATCAAGCGGGAGGGCCCTACGAGCAGTACTTC	CASSNQAGGPYEQYF	15	TRBJ2-7	TRBV2	many	TRBD2
TGCGCCAGCAGCTTGGAGCCTTACAATGAGCAGTTCTTC	CASSLEPYNEQFF	13	TRBJ2-1	TRBV5-1	many	-
TGTGCCAGCTCTAACCGGGGGCCTCGGCTTGAAAAACTGTTTTTT	CASSNRGPRLEKLFF	15	TRBJ1-4	TRBV18	many	-
TGCGCCAGCAGCCCGGCGGGACAGAGAGCTAACTATGGCTACACCTTC	CASSPAGQRANYGYTF	16	TRBJ1-2	TRBV5-1	many	TRBD1
TGTGCCAGCGGTAACGCGAACACCGGGGAGCTGTTTTTT	CASGNANTGELFF	13	TRBJ2-2	TRBV2	many	-
TGTGCCAGCAGACCTGATGGACAGGGCCCTAACTATGGCTACACCTTC	CASRPDGQGPNYGYTF	16	TRBJ1-2	TRBV6-2/TRBV6-3	-	TRBD1
TGTGCCAGCAGCTTAACCCTGACTAGCGGCTACAATGAGCAGTTCTTC	CASSLTLTSGYNEQFF	16	TRBJ2-1	TRBV7-9	few	TRBD2
TGTGCCATCAGCTTACTAGCGGGAGGGGTAGCAGATACGCAGTATTTT	CAISLLAGGVADTQYF	16	TRBJ2-3	TRBV10-3	many	TRBD2
TGCAGCGTAATCAGGGATGCCCAATTTGTAGGCATTCAGTACTTC	CSVIRDAQFVGIQYF	15	TRBJ2-4	TRBV29-1	many	-
TGCGCCAGCAGCTCGCGGGAGGGCCGCTACGAGCAGTACTTC	CASSSREGRYEQYF	14	TRBJ2-7	TRBV5-1	many	TRBD2
TGTGCCAGCAGTTTCTCCCTTAGCGGGAGTAGCTACGAGCAGTACTTC	CASSFSLSGSSYEQYF	16	TRBJ2-7	TRBV28	many	TRBD2
TGTGCCTGGAGTGTACGGGGCAGGGGAGGTGGTCAGCCCCAGCATTTT	CAWSVRGRGGGQPQHF	16	TRBJ1-5	TRBV30	few	-
TGCGCCAGCAGCTCCCAGGGTCAGGGGAACACTGAAGCTTTCTTT	CASSSQGQGNTEAFF	15	TRBJ1-1	TRBV5-1	many	-
TGCAGCGTTGCCAAGGGGGCGAATCAGCCCCAGCATTTT	CSVAKGANQPQHF	13	TRBJ1-5	TRBV29-1	many	TRBD1
TGTGCCAGCAGCTTACGAGGGACAGGGATAACAGAGACCCAGTACTTC	CASSLRGTGITETQYF	16	TRBJ2-5	TRBV7-6	many	TRBD1
TGTGCCAGCACCCCGGGAGAGCTTGGGACCCAGTACTTC	CASTPGELGTQYF	13	TRBJ2-5	TRBV12-3/TRBV12-4	many	-
TGCAGTGCTAGAGATGAACTCCGGGAATTCCAAGAGACCCAGTACTTC	CSARDELREFQETQYF	16	TRBJ2-5	TRBV20-1	-	-
TGTGCCAGCTCACCACTTAATCAGGGAACGGGAGAGACCCAGTACTTC	CASSPLNQGTGETQYF	16	TRBJ2-5	TRBV18	many	-
TGCAGTGCTAGAGTACTAGCGGGCCTGGTTAGCACAGATACGCAGTATTTT	CSARVLAGLVSTDTQYF	17	TRBJ2-3	TRBV20-1	many	TRBD2
TGTGCCAGCACCCCGGTGCAGGACAGGGGGGGCGAAAACATTCAGTACTTC	CASTPVQDRGGENIQYF	17	TRBJ2-4	TRBV12-3/TRBV12-4	many	TRBD1
TGTGCCAGCAGCGCACACAGAGATACGCAGTATTTT	CASSAHRDTQYF	12	TRBJ2-3	TRBV7-8	many	-
TGCAGCGTTGGAGACACCGGGGAGCTGTTTTTT	CSVGDTGELFF	11	TRBJ2-2	TRBV29-1	-	-
TGTGCCAGTAGTAGGGAAGAAGTAGCCAAAAACATTCAGTACTTC	CASSREEVAKNIQYF	15	TRBJ2-4	TRBV19	many	-
TGTGCCAGCAGTTTATCTATCCGGGAAAGGATGGATGGCTACACCTTC	CASSLSIRERMDGYTF	16	TRBJ1-2	TRBV12-3/TRBV12-4	many	-
TGTGCCAGCAGCGTAGGGCCTAGTAGCGGGGAGCAGTACTTC	CASSVGPSSGEQYF	14	TRBJ2-7	TRBV9	many	TRBD2
TGCAGTGCTAGAGAGATTGGTGGGGTGAGGAATTCACCCCTCCACTTT	CSAREIGGVRNSPLHF	16	TRBJ1-6	TRBV20-1	-	-
TGTGCCATCTTCGGCGGTGCGGCCTACGAGCAGTACTTC	CAIFGGAAYEQYF	13	TRBJ2-7	TRBV10-3	many	-
TGCAGTGCTAGTAAGTGGCTAGCGGATGATGAGCAGTTCTTC	CSASKWLADDEQFF	14	TRBJ2-1	TRBV20-1	many	TRBD2
TGCAGCGTGGCGGGTGGAGCGGCAGGGGATACGCAGTATTTT	CSVAGGAAGDTQYF	14	TRBJ2-3	TRBV29-1	many	-
TGCGCCAGCAGCTTGTTTTCAGGCTACAATGAGCAGTTCTTC	CASSLFSGYNEQFF	14	TRBJ2-1	TRBV5-1	many	-